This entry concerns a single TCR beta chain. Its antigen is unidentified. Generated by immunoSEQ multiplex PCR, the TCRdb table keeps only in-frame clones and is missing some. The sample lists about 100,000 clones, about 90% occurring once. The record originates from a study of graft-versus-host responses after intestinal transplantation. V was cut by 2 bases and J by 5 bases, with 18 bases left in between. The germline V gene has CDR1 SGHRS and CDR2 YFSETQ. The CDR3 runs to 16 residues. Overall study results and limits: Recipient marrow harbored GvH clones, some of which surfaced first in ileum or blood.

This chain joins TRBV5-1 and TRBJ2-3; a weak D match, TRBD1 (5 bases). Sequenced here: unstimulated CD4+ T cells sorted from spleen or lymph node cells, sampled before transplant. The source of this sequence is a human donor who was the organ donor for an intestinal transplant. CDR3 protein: CASSLSQGRVVDTQYF. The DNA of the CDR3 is TGCGCCAGCAGCTTATCGCAGGGAAGGGTGGTAGATACGCAGTATTTT.